One and the same sample provided the 21 T cell receptor beta chains below, sequenced in a study of T cells in localized non-small cell lung cancer. This table comes from immunoSEQ multiplex PCR, and its TCRdb copy is limited to in-frame clones, with some not included. The sample contains tens of thousands of clones, more than 75% of which appear only once. Material: peripheral blood, obtained before any cancer treatment. All receptors come from a woman between 35 and 70 years old with stage I squamous cell lung carcinoma.

At least ten counts were recorded for this clone. This sequence joins TRBV4-1 and TRBJ1-5; TRBD1 matches 7 bases. The CDR3 runs 13 residues. Germline V gene data show CDR1 as MGHRA and CDR2 as YSYEKL. V lost 4 bases and J lost 5; bases outside the gene matches: 2. The CDR3 DNA sequence: TGCGCCAGCAGCCCCCAGGGGGATCAGCCCCAGCATTTT. Translated: CASSPQGDQPQHF.

On this clone: The sample holds other DNA sequences that translate to the same CDR3. This chain joins TRBV18 and TRBJ1-2; the D gene is possibly TRBD1 (5 bases). Trimming pared 3 bases from V and 5 bases from J, leaving 10 bases between. CDR1 is KGHSH, CDR2 LQKENI, per germline. The CDR3 spans 13 residues. Here the CDR3 DNA reads TGTGCCAGCTCACCCCCCGGGGGATATGGCTACACCTTC. This sequence encodes CASSPPGGYGYTF.

The chain employs TRBV5-4 and TRBJ1-2, with D perhaps TRBD1 (5 bases). This CDR3 comprises 13 residues. CDR1 is SGHNT, CDR2 YYREEE, per germline (reference sequence). V was trimmed by 0 bases and J by 2 bases, leaving 5 bases between them. This CDR3 is CASSLEGNYGYTF. The CDR3 DNA reads TGTGCCAGCAGCTTGGAGGGGAACTATGGCTACACCTTC.

V usage is TRBV30 and J usage is TRBJ1-2; perhaps TRBD1 as D (5 bases). The germline CDR1 and CDR2 sequences are GTSNPN and SVGIG (reference sequence). The CDR3 is made up of 15 amino acids. Trimming took off 5 bases at V and 5 bases at J, with 21 bases between the two ends. The CDR3 DNA reads TGTGCCTGGTTCCCGGGTGGTCTGGGGCCATATGGCTACACCTTC. Residues: CAWFPGGLGPYGYTF.

CDR3 amino acids: CASSLEGSGGGGYTF. CDR3 nucleotide sequence: TGCGCCAGCAGCTTGGAAGGGTCAGGGGGCGGTGGCTACACCTTC. The chain employs TRBV5-1 and TRBJ1-2; 8 bases fit TRBD1. V lost 0 bases to trimming and J lost 7 bases; unmatched junction nucleotides: 8. Germline lookup yields CDR1 SGHRS and CDR2 YFSETQ. This CDR3 is built from 15 residues.

The chain combines TRBV4-1 with TRBJ2-5; no definite D call. The CDR3 consists of 13 residues. Germline CDR1 is MGHRA and CDR2 is YSYEKL. The V and J ends lost 4 bases and 5 bases respectively, with 11 bases between them. CDR3 in DNA: TGCGCCAGCAGCCCAACTCTATTGGAGACCCAGTACTTC. This translates into CASSPTLLETQYF.

V and J are TRBV5-4 and TRBJ2-1; weak D call: TRBD2 (6 bases). Per the germline V gene, CDR1 is SGHNT and CDR2 is YYREEE (reference sequence). The V and J ends lost 8 bases and 4 bases respectively, with 19 bases between them. The CDR3 covers 15 residues. The CDR3 region is CASAVGGPGYNEQFF. The CDR3 coding sequence is TGTGCCAGTGCCGTGGGGGGACCGGGGTACAATGAGCAGTTCTTC.

The chain uses TRBV10-3 and TRBJ2-2; D is ambiguous. Germline CDR1 reads ENHRY; CDR2 reads SYGVKD. V dropped 6 bases and J dropped 5 bases, with 4 bases sitting between them. The CDR3 spans 11 residues. CDR3 sequence reads: CAISETGELFF. As DNA, the CDR3 is TGTGCCATCAGCGAGACCGGGGAGCTGTTTTTT.

The V gene is TRBV19, the J gene TRBJ1-5, with 8 bases identical to TRBD1. The CDR3 runs 18 residues. In germline, CDR1 is LNHDA, CDR2 SQIVND (reference sequence). V shed 6 bases, J shed 0 bases, and the junction held 13 bases outside the gene matches. The CDR3 region has the DNA TGTGCCAGTAGGTCCGGGACAGGCCCCTCTAGTAGCAATCAGCCCCAGCATTTT. It encodes CASRSGTGPSSSNQPQHF.

This chain joins TRBV2 and TRBJ2-5; 7 bases are a match to TRBD2. The CDR3 consists of 13 residues. Germline trimming cut 5 bases from V and 3 bases from J; bases unmatched to any gene: 3. Germline V gives CDR1 SNHLY, CDR2 FYNNEI. The CDR3 bases are TGTGCCAGCAGTAAGGGAGGGAAAGAGACCCAGTACTTC. Its protein product is CASSKGGKETQYF. Drawing the rest from reference TRBV2 and TRBJ2-5, the complete variable domain is EPEVTQTPSHQVTQMGQEVILRCVPISNHLYFYWYRQILGQKVEFLVSFYNNEISEKSEIFDDQFSVERPDGSNFTLKIRSTKLEDSAMYFCASSKGGKETQYFGPGTRLLVL.

The rearrangement links TRBV5-1 to TRBJ2-1; 8 positions match TRBD1. CDR1 and CDR2 (germline): SGHRS, YFSETQ. Unmatched junction bases numbered 5, after V lost 2 bases and J lost 4 bases. CDR3 length: 15 amino acids. CDR3 in DNA: TGCGCCAGCAGCTTCGGGCAGGGGGCTTACAATGAGCAGTTCTTC. As protein: CASSFGQGAYNEQFF. The full variable domain, with the rest looked up from reference TRBV5-1 and TRBJ2-1, is KAGVTQTPRYLIKTRGQQVTLSCSPISGHRSVSWYQQTPGQGLQFLFEYFSETQRNKGNFPGRFSGRQFSNSRSEMNVSTLELGDSALYLCASSFGQGAYNEQFFGPGTRLTVL.

The sample holds one count of this clone. The chain combines TRBV7-6 with TRBJ2-7; TRBD1 matches 7 bases. V lost 6 bases, J lost 1 base, and 3 bases stayed unmatched. The CDR3 length is 13 residues. Germline lookup yields CDR1 SGHVS and CDR2 FNYEAQ. In DNA, the CDR3 is TGTGCCAGCAGTCCGACAGGGTCCTACGAGCAGTACTTC. This codes for CASSPTGSYEQYF.

The chain has TRBV5-5 and TRBJ1-4; tentative D call: TRBD1 (5 bases). V lost 1 base, J lost 4 bases, and 11 bases lay in between. The CDR3 has 15 amino acids. The germline CDR1 and CDR2 sequences are SGHKS and YYEKEE (reference sequence). The CDR3 loop reads CASSLIGENNEKLFF. The CDR3 nucleotides are TGTGCCAGCAGCTTGATAGGGGAAAATAATGAAAAACTGTTTTTT.

The rearrangement links TRBV5-1 to TRBJ2-1, with unresolved D. CDR1 and CDR2 (germline): SGHRS, YFSETQ. The CDR3 runs to 13 residues. V lost 5 bases to trimming and J lost 5 bases, with 11 bases between them. The CDR3 DNA follows: TGCGCCAGCAGAGGCCAGAACAACAATGAGCAGTTCTTC. Translating gives CASRGQNNNEQFF.

This chain joins TRBV9 and TRBJ2-3; 9 bases agree with TRBD2. The CDR3 extends over 16 amino acids. Germline V gene sequence: CDR1 SGDLS, CDR2 YYNGEE. The J segment lost 1 base and the V segment lost 6 bases, leaving 9 bases of the junction unmatched. Here the CDR3 reads CASTPRAGGGTDTQYF. CDR3 in DNA: TGTGCCAGCACCCCACGAGCGGGGGGCGGCACAGATACGCAGTATTTT.

This clone was picked up one time. The rearrangement joins TRBV18 to TRBJ1-6; TRBD1 is a possible D gene (6 bases). There are 14 residues in the CDR3. The V end lost 4 bases, the J end lost 5 bases, and 9 bases lay between the germline ends. Per the germline V gene, CDR1 is KGHSH and CDR2 is LQKENI. The CDR3 sequence is CASSRDTNNSPLHF. As DNA, the CDR3 is TGTGCCAGCTCACGGGACACCAATAATTCACCCCTCCACTTT.

The chain employs TRBV11-2 and TRBJ2-3; D not resolved. The CDR3 is 15 amino acids. The germline V and J ends were trimmed by 0 bases and 2 bases, with 9 bases remaining between them. The V gene's germline CDR1 is SGHAT and CDR2 FQNNGV. Here the CDR3 DNA reads TGTGCCAGCAGCTTAGATTGGGCTCCCACAGATACGCAGTATTTT. Its translation: CASSLDWAPTDTQYF.

A single count supports this clone. The chain carries TRBV18 and TRBJ1-2, with D unclear. In germline, CDR1 is KGHSH, CDR2 LQKENI. The CDR3 runs 14 residues. Trimming removed 2 bases from V and 3 bases from J, with 10 bases in between. As DNA, the CDR3 is TGTGCCAGCTCACCAGGAGGCGTTGACTATGGCTACACCTTC. Amino acids: CASSPGGVDYGYTF.

The chain joins TRBV5-1 to TRBJ1-1; D is ambiguous. V was clipped by 1 base and J by 1 base, with 5 bases between them. Germline assignment: CDR1 SGHRS and CDR2 YFSETQ. This CDR3 comprises 13 residues. DNA of the CDR3: TGCGCCAGCAGCTTGTTCTCGAACACTGAAGCTTTCTTT. The encoded protein is CASSLFSNTEAFF.

This clone was seen only a few times. The chain joins TRBV5-4 to TRBJ1-1; D is perhaps TRBD1 (6 bases). Germline loops: CDR1 SGHNT, CDR2 YYREEE (reference sequence). V shed 0 bases and J shed 5 bases, with 14 bases lying between them. There are 15 residues in the CDR3. CDR3: CASSLGPGAGTEAFF. As DNA, the CDR3 is TGTGCCAGCAGCTTGGGTCCGGGGGCGGGTACTGAAGCTTTCTTT.

This clone was counted only a few times. Other DNA sequences within the sample encode an identical CDR3. The chain is built from TRBV30 and TRBJ1-1; unclear D gene. The germline V gene has CDR1 GTSNPN and CDR2 SVGIG (reference sequence). The CDR3 length is 13 residues. Deletions cut 3 bases from V and 4 bases from J, with 12 bases between. CDR3 nucleotides: TGTGCCTGGAGCCCCGACCCGGGCACTGAAGCTTTCTTT. Translated, it gives CAWSPDPGTEAFF.